This note documents a single T cell receptor (beta chain) sequence. The sample is drawn from a study of blood T cell repertoires in COVID-19. The wider study: From the United States, Italy and Spain came samples of acute and convalescent COVID-19. T cells, B-cell-depleted T cells, or PBMCs provided the cDNA or gDNA that served as material.

Original handling: Cell counts per sample came from amplifying reference gene primers. Some clones are missing from TCRdb's copy, which holds only in-frame ones; the method was immunoSEQ multiplex PCR. V and J calls and clone size are those listed in that table; D and trimming were worked out from the DNA. The sample shows 30,000 or so clones, roughly nine tenths of them seen only once. The CDR3 covers 16 residues. Per the germline V gene, CDR1 is LGHNA and CDR2 is YSLEER. Trimming took off 1 base at V and 0 bases at J, with 10 bases between the two ends. The source material was peripheral blood. The J gene is TRBJ1-3, the V gene TRBV4-3; D is ambiguous. This clonotype was obtained from a human donor in a cohort sampled during active COVID-19. For the CDR3, the DNA is TGCGCCAGCAGCCAAGGGGTGGGGAGCTCTGGAAACACCATATATTTT. Its protein is CASSQGVGSSGNTIYF.